The T cell receptor beta chain under discussion was sequenced for a study of a mutant IDH1 vaccine in newly diagnosed glioma. Overall study context: Treated patients showed a male proportion of about 60%, a female proportion of about 40%, and a mean age of around 40 years. Study-wide points: Researchers report vaccine-induced immune responses in less than 95% of patients.

Of note for this clone: Its target is unknown.

Sample time point: week 47, end of study. Topical imiquimod was applied with each vaccine dose, which held 300 ug of mutant IDH1 20-mer peptide. The method was immunoSEQ multiplex PCR; TCRdb's version includes in-frame clones alone and lacks a portion of them. The sample comprises tens of thousands of clones, less than 80% of which are singletons, and around 5% rests with the top ten. Germline CDR1 is SQVTM and CDR2 is ANQGSEA. The V segment lost 6 bases and the J segment 7 bases; nucleotides outside the gene matches: 7. The CDR3 has 12 residues. This receptor was taken from a man aged 45 to 65 with glioma. The rearrangement joins TRBV29-1 to TRBJ1-1, with 8 bases that match TRBD1. The starting material was PBMCs, obtained from a glioma patient whose treatment included an IDH1 peptide vaccine. The CDR3 coding sequence is TGCAGCGTATTGACAGGGGCCTATGAAGCTTTCTTT. Encoded protein: CSVLTGAYEAFF.